This T cell receptor beta chain was sequenced for a study of graft-versus-host responses after intestinal transplantation. Looking at the study overall: Induction using anti-thymocyte globulin, followed by tacrolimus and steroids for approximately three years, was given to all recipients.

A remark on this clone: The target antigen is unknown.

Germline V gene lookup returns CDR1 SEHNR and CDR2 FQNEAQ (reference sequence). V lost 5 bases and J 2 bases, leaving 16 bases between the germline ends. The CDR3 covers 16 residues. Points from the study as a whole: Some patients had graft-donor T cell macrochimerism. In their allografts, the ratios of graft-versus-host to host-versus-graft T cell clones were high. Recipient-marrow GvH clones were detected, some having first appeared in ileum or blood.

Sequenced by immunoSEQ multiplex PCR; TCRdb stores in-frame clones only, minus some. The sample includes about 100,000 clones, more than 85% of them seen just once. This receptor was taken from a human donor who was the organ donor for an intestinal transplant. The rearrangement uses TRBV7-9 and TRBJ2-1, with no clear D. The source was unstimulated CD4+ T cells sorted from spleen or lymph node cells, collected before transplant. DNA for the CDR3: TGTGCCAGCAGCGAGGACGTGGCACCCACCTACAATGAGCAGTTCTTC. As protein: CASSEDVAPTYNEQFF. The full variable domain, in which reference TRBV7-9 and TRBJ2-1 provide the parts outside the CDR3, is DTGVSQNPRHKITKRGQNVTFRCDPISEHNRLYWYRQTLGQGPEFLTYFQNEAQLEKSRLLSDRFSAERPKGSFSTLEIQRTEQGDSAMYLCASSEDVAPTYNEQFFGPGTRLTVL.